This T cell receptor beta chain was documented in a study of T cell clonality in common variable immunodeficiency. TCRdb's copy holds only in-frame clones and misses some; the assay was immunoSEQ multiplex PCR. This sample has about 26,000 clones, each found more than once. This CDR3 is built from 15 residues. The germline gives CDR1 SGHDT, CDR2 YYEEEE. Deletions cut 1 base from V and 5 bases from J, with 16 bases between. This clone was counted between two and nine times. Its antigen is unidentified. From the germline J gene comes the end of the CDR3, since the read stops 3 residues before it. Study-level findings and limits: Compared with controls, CVID subjects had fewer shared TCRbeta clones. Compared with healthy controls, CVID subjects showed increased TCRbeta clonality, mostly in about a third. Reportedly, TCR beta sequences from common variable immunodeficiency showed fewer deletions and N-nucleotide insertions.

The receptor was isolated from a human donor with common variable immunodeficiency. Sequencing was done on a sample of peripheral blood mononuclear cells. This chain links TRBV5-6 with TRBJ2-7, with unresolved D. The CDR3 sequence is CASSLQTSVRNEQYF. The sequenced CDR3 bases are TGTGCCAGCAGCTTGCAGACTTCTGTGAGGAACGAG.